This T cell receptor (beta chain) was identified in a study of blood T cell repertoires in COVID-19. Data came from immunoSEQ multiplex PCR; TCRdb stores just in-frame clones and leaves some out. The top ten hold approximately 5.2% of the sample, which has about 220,000 clones, 75% to 90% seen once. The length of the CDR3 is 17 residues. Between the trimmed V and J ends, which lost 4 bases and 7 bases, there was a span of 23 bases. Germline assignment: CDR1 SEHNR and CDR2 FQNEAQ (reference sequence). Sample: peripheral blood. The source of this sequence is a woman aged 70-85 years with COVID-19, enrolled during active disease. This chain links TRBV7-9 with TRBJ2-1; TRBD2 is a possible D gene (6 bases). Here the CDR3 DNA reads TGTGCCAGCAGCTACTATACCGGGAGCCTCGGAGGGAATGAGCAGTTCTTC. It yields the protein CASSYYTGSLGGNEQFF.